The 5 T cell receptor beta chains given below trace back to one sample, sequenced in a study of blood T cell repertoires in COVID-19. Sequenced by immunoSEQ multiplex PCR; TCRdb stores in-frame clones only, minus some. The table records 85,000 to 100,000 clones, 70% to 90% of them present only once. Sequenced: peripheral blood. Every receptor here comes from a man in his sixties with acute or convalescent COVID-19.

The gene calls are TRBV6-2 or TRBV6-3 and TRBJ2-7; TRBD2 might be the D (5 bases). The V and J ends lost 3 bases and 9 bases respectively, with 24 bases between them. This CDR3 has 16 amino acids. Germline V lookup: CDR1 MNHEY, CDR2 SVGEGT. CDR3 sequence reads: CASSYMGGRQPLGQYF. The CDR3 DNA reads TGTGCCAGCAGTTATATGGGCGGGCGACAACCTCTCGGGCAGTACTTC.

J is TRBJ1-2 and V is TRBV14; TRBD1 is a possible D gene (6 bases). Trimming took off 0 bases at V and 4 bases at J, with 12 bases between the two ends. Germline V gives CDR1 SGHDN, CDR2 FVKESK. The CDR3 is 15 residues long. The CDR3 nucleotides are TGTGCCAGCAGCCAAGACCCAGGGGTAGTCTATGGCTACACCTTC. Translation: CASSQDPGVVYGYTF.

The genes are TRBV7-8 and TRBJ1-3; maybe TRBD1 (5 bases). Looked up from germline, CDR1 is SGHVS and CDR2 is FQNEAQ. V lost 5 bases, J lost 8 bases, and 10 bases lay in between. CDR3 length: 12 residues. CDR3: CASSRLGDTIYF. The CDR3 DNA reads as TGTGCCAGCAGCCGACTAGGGGACACCATATATTTT.

The chain links TRBV7-2 to TRBJ2-7, with a weak D call TRBD2 (6 bases). This CDR3 region has 15 residues. The V gene's germline CDR1 is SGHTA and CDR2 FQGNSA. Trimming cost V 0 bases and J 1 base, with 10 bases left between them. CDR3 coding DNA: TGTGCCAGCAGCTTAGCGCGGGGCACATCCTACGAGCAGTACTTC. Translated: CASSLARGTSYEQYF.

The rearrangement links TRBV7-3 to TRBJ2-1, with D possibly being TRBD2 (6 bases). Looked up from germline, CDR1 is SGHTA and CDR2 is FQGTGA. The length of the CDR3 is 15 residues. The V gene lost 4 bases and the J gene lost 7 bases, with 17 bases spanning the gap. The CDR3 loop reads CASSSYPSVLNEQFF. In nucleotides, the CDR3 is TGTGCCAGCAGCTCCTATCCTAGCGTATTGAATGAGCAGTTCTTC.